This T cell receptor (beta chain) was found in a study of PD-1 blockade in classical Hodgkin lymphoma. Whole-study findings and limits: While CD8+ TCR diversity did not rise significantly by C4D1, CD4+ TCR diversity did. Exclusion removed patients who began nivolumab under 1 year after ASCT.

Measured with immunoSEQ multiplex PCR; TCRdb has only the in-frame clones, and not every one. The sample has about 33,000 clones, 65% to 80% seen once. The CDR3 spans 16 residues. CDR1 and CDR2 (germline): MNHNS, SASEGT. V was trimmed by 2 bases and J by 6 bases, leaving 16 bases between them. A note on this clone: Its matching antigen is unknown.

The time point: cycle 4 day 1 (C4D1), after 6 weeks of nivolumab. Following autologous stem cell transplantation, relapse occurred in every patient, and exposure to brentuximab vedotin varied. The sample here was peripheral blood mononuclear cells (PBMCs), taken before the fourth cycle of nivolumab. The source is a human donor with classical Hodgkin lymphoma. This chain uses TRBV6-1 with TRBJ1-4; the D gene is possibly TRBD1 (5 bases). The CDR3 spells CASSEKGNRRDEKLFF. The CDR3 bases are TGTGCCAGCAGTGAAAAAGGGAACAGGAGGGATGAAAAACTGTTTTTT.